These 2 T cell receptor beta chains were all obtained from the same sample, sequenced in a study of beta chain features in type 1 diabetes (dated by TCRdb to between 2018 and 2020). Antigen specificity for these receptors is unknown. The library came from the immunoSEQ multiplex PCR assay. All of the isolated RNA was reverse transcribed with the High Capacity cDNA Reverse Transcription Kit, so expressed TCRB transcripts were sequenced. TCRdb stores this immuneACCESS table with in-frame sequences only. Part of the clones is absent; in the studies checked, under half of the shortfall reflects unresolved V genes, and no reason is known for the rest. Within this sample are about 700,000 clones, with around an eighth of them counted one time only. The ten biggest clones cover approximately 0.022% of the sample. What the authors observed across the whole study: In all four CD4+ subsets, TCRB CDR3 length was moderately but significantly shorter in type 1 diabetes patients.

The sequenced sample consisted of naive CD4+ T cells from blood. The sample's cell subset or site label, decoded: true naive CD4+ T cells. The origin of the receptors is a man younger than 30 with type 1 diabetes.

In this sample, this clone turned up a few times. The chain combines TRBV4-2 with TRBJ1-6; the D is unclear. The CDR3 spans 15 residues. With 0 bases removed from V and 7 bases from J, the gap between germline ends came to 10 bases. Germline CDR1 reads LGHNA; CDR2 reads YNFKEQ. CDR3 coding DNA: TGTGCCAGCAGCCAAGAGCGGGATATGAATTCACCCCTCCACTTT. Its protein is CASSQERDMNSPLHF.

The chain is built from TRBV6-1 and TRBJ2-3; D is perhaps TRBD2 (6 bases). Germline lookup yields CDR1 MNHNS and CDR2 SASEGT. CDR3 length equals 14 residues. V was pared by 6 bases and J by 0 bases, with 10 bases between. The CDR3 DNA follows: TGTGCCAGCAGCCCCGGGACTAGCACAGATACGCAGTATTTT. Protein sequence: CASSPGTSTDTQYF.